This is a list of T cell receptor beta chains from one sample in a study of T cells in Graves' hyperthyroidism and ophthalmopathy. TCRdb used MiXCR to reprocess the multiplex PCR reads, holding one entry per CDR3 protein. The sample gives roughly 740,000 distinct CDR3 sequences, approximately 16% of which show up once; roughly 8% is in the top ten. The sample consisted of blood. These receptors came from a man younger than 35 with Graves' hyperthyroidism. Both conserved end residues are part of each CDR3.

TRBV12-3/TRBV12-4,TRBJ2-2,CASSTTANTGELFF
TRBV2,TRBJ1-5,CASKRTGGIQPQHF
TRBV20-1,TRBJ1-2,CSARDSRRVDGYTF
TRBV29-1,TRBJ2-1,CSGLLNEQFF
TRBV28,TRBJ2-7,CASSLGNSYEQYF
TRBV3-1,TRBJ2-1,CASSQVLGLVGAKVGNEQFF
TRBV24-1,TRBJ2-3,CATSDPRDGFTDTQYF
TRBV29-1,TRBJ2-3,CSVKGFSSTDTQYF
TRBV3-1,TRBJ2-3,CASSPSEGTQYF
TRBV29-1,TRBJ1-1,CSARHGGNTEAFF
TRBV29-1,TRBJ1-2,CSVPSLSEDRGYGYTF
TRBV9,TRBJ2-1,CASSVRSLGNEQFF
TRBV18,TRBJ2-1,CASSPGRNEQFF
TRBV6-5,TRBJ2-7,CASSYTTGVISYEQYF
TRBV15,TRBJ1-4,CATSRVAGEKLFF
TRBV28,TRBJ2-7,CASSFVRRGGGYEQYF
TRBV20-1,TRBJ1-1,CSASDPGSGGAEAFF
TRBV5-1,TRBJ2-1,CASSLTVTSYNEQFF
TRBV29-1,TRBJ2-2,CSVLKTGELFF
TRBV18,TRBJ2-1,CASSPSSRDDEQFF